The source of this T cell receptor (beta chain) is a study of technical replicates of blood from a few donors. Measured with immunoSEQ multiplex PCR; TCRdb has only the in-frame clones, and not every one. The sample records fewer than 110,000 clones, 96% being singletons. The receptor was derived from a human donor in good health. Sample: T cells isolated from PBMCs.

DNA for the CDR3: TGTGCCAGCTCACCTCCAGCCTACAATGAGCAGTTCTTC. Translation gives CASSPPAYNEQFF. This chain connects TRBV18 to TRBJ2-1; D gene unclear. The CDR3 extends over 13 amino acids. Germline assignment: CDR1 KGHSH and CDR2 LQKENI. V was shortened by 3 bases and J by 2 bases, with 5 bases between the two germline ends. The full variable domain, in which reference TRBV18 and TRBJ2-1 provide the parts outside the CDR3, is NAGVMQNPRHLVRRRGQEARLRCSPMKGHSHVYWYRQLPEEGLKFMVYLQKENIIDESGMPKERFSAEFPKEGPSILRIQQVVRGDSAAYFCASSPPAYNEQFFGPGTRLTVL.